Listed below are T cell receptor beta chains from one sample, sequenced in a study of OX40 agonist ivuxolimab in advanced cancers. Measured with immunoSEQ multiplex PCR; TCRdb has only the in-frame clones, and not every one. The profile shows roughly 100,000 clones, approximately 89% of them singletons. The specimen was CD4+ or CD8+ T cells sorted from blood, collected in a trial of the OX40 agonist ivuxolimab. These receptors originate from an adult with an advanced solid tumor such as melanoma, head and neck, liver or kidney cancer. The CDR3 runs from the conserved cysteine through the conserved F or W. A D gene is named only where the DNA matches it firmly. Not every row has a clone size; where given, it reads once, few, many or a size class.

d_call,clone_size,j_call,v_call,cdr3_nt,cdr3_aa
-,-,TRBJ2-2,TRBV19,TGTGCCAGTAGGCTCCCCCACACCGGGGAGCTGTTTTTT,CASRLPHTGELFF
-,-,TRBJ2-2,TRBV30,TGTGCCTGGAAGTGGCAGGGACACACCGGGGAGCTGTTTTTT,CAWKWQGHTGELFF
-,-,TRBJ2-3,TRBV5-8,TGTGCCAGCAGCTGGGGGGACGGCACAGATACGCAGTATTTT,CASSWGDGTDTQYF
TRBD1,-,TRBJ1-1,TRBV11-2,TGTGCCAGCAGCCCCGACAGGGTGGCGAACACTGAAGCTTTCTTT,CASSPDRVANTEAFF
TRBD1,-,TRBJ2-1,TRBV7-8,TGTGCCAGCAATCGGGACAGAGGGTCTGAGCAGTTCTTC,CASNRDRGSEQFF
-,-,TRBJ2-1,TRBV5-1,TGCGCCAGCAGCTTGGTTTCGGGGGCCTCCTACAATGAGCAGTTCTTC,CASSLVSGASYNEQFF
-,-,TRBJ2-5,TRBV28,TGTGCCAGCAGTGTTCAAGAGGCCCAGTACTTC,CASSVQEAQYF
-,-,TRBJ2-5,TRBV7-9,TGTGCCAGCAGCTTAGGGGGCCCTGGGGAGACCCAGTACTTC,CASSLGGPGETQYF
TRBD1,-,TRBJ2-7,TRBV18,TGTGCCAGCTCACCCGACAGGGATGGCGAGCAGTACTTC,CASSPDRDGEQYF
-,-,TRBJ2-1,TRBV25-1,TGTGCCAGCAGGATATTTAACAATGAGCAGTTCTTC,CASRIFNNEQFF
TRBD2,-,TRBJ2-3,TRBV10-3,TGTGCCATCAGTGAGGGACTAGCGGGAGCCCGCACAGATACGCAGTATTTT,CAISEGLAGARTDTQYF
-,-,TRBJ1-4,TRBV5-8,TGTGCCAGCAGCTTGGCAGGCGAAAAACTGTTTTTT,CASSLAGEKLFF
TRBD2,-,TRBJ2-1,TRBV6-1,TGTGCCAGCAGACTAGCGGGAGTGAATGAGCAGTTCTTC,CASRLAGVNEQFF
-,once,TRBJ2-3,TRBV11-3,TGTGCCAGCAGCCCCGATAACACAGATACGCAGTATTTT,CASSPDNTDTQYF
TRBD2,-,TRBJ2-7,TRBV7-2,TGTGCCAGCAGCCCACGACTAGCGGGCCGCGCCGAGCAGTACTTC,CASSPRLAGRAEQYF
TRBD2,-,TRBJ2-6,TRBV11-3,TGTGCCAGCAGCCCGGGACTAGCGGGGCTGGGTTCTGGGGCCAACGTCCTGACTTTC,CASSPGLAGLGSGANVLTF
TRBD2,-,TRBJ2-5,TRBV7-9,TGTGCCAGCAGCGTAGGGGAGGGGACCCAGTACTTC,CASSVGEGTQYF
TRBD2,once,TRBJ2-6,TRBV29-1,TGCAGCGTTGAAATTACTAGCGGTCCCTCTGGGGCCAACGTCCTGACTTTC,CSVEITSGPSGANVLTF
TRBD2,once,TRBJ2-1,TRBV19,TGTGCCAGTAGTGGAGGCGGGAGGGCCTCCCACAATGAGCAGTTCTTC,CASSGGGRASHNEQFF
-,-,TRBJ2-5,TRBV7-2,TGTGCCAGCAGCCAACCAGGAGGGGGCCGGGAGACCCAGTACTTC,CASSQPGGGRETQYF
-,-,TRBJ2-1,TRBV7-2,TGTGCCAGCAGCGGTCGGCCAAACAATGAGCAGTTCTTC,CASSGRPNNEQFF
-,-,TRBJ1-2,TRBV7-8,TGTGCCAGCAGCTCAGAGGAGGGTCGCTCTTATGGCTACACCTTC,CASSSEEGRSYGYTF
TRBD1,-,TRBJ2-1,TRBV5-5,TGTGCCAGCAGCTTAGAGGACAGGGCCTACAATGAGCAGTTCTTC,CASSLEDRAYNEQFF
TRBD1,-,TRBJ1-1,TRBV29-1,TGCACCGCCGGGCAGGGGGCTGAAGCTTTCTTT,CTAGQGAEAFF
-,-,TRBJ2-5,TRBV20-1,TGCAGTGCTAGGAACAAAAAGACCCAGTACTTC,CSARNKKTQYF
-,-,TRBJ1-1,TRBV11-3,TGTGCCAGCAGCTTAGAAACTTACAGGGAGGAGAACACTGAAGCTTTCTTT,CASSLETYREENTEAFF
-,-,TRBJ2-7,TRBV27,TGTGCCAGCAGACCGATTACCGGGAACTACGAGCAGTACTTC,CASRPITGNYEQYF
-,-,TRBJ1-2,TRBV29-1,TGCAGCGTTGAAGGGAACAGGGATGGCTACACCTTC,CSVEGNRDGYTF
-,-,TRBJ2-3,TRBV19,TGTGCCAGTAGTATCGCTGGGGCAGGGGTGGCGGATACGCAGTATTTT,CASSIAGAGVADTQYF
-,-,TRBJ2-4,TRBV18,TGTGCCAGCTCATCACTTACTAAAAACATTCAGTACTTC,CASSSLTKNIQYF
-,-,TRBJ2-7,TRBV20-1,TGCAGTGCTACAGGGTACGAGCAGTACTTC,CSATGYEQYF
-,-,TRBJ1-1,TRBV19,TGTGCCAGTAGTAGAAATGTGGGGACTGAAGCTTTCTTT,CASSRNVGTEAFF
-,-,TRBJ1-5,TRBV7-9,TGTGCCAGCAGCCCAACCGGGACGGGGGGGGATCAGCCCCAGCATTTT,CASSPTGTGGDQPQHF
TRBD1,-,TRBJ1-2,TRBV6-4,TGTGCCAGCAGGTCTACAGGGGGCGTACGTGGCTACACCTTC,CASRSTGGVRGYTF
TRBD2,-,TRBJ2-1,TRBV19,TGTGCCAGCTCGTTGTCCCTAGCGGGTACCTACAATGAGCAGTTCTTC,CASSLSLAGTYNEQFF
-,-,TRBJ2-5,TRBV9,TGTGCCAGCAGCGATCATGAGACCCAGTACTTC,CASSDHETQYF
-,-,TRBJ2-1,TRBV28,TGTGCCAGCGAAAGTTGGGGAGGTGAGCAGTTCTTC,CASESWGGEQFF
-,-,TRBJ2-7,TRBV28,TGTGCCAGCAGTTTATGGGGAGGGGGTTACGAGCAGTACTTC,CASSLWGGGYEQYF
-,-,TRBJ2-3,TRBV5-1,TGCGCCAGCAGTACCTTGAGTAGCACAGATACGCAGTATTTT,CASSTLSSTDTQYF
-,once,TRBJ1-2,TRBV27,TGTGCCAGCAGTTTCGCCAGTAACTATGGCTACACCTTC,CASSFASNYGYTF
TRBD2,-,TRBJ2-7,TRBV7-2,TGTGCCAGCAGCATCGGTGGTAGCGGGAGCCGTTCCTACGAGCAGTACTTC,CASSIGGSGSRSYEQYF
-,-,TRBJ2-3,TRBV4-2,TGTGCCAGCAGCCAAGTCGGATGGAGTACAGATACGCAGTATTTT,CASSQVGWSTDTQYF
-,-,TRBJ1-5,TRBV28,TGTGCCAGCAGTTTAGACGGGTCGCGGAGGGGGTATAGCAATCAGCCCCAGCATTTT,CASSLDGSRRGYSNQPQHF
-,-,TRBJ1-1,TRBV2,TGTGCCAGCAGTGAAAACGGTCCTGAAGCTTTCTTT,CASSENGPEAFF
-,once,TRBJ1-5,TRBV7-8,TGTGCCAGCAGCGTCTTAGGGGGTCCCAATCAGCCCCAGCATTTT,CASSVLGGPNQPQHF
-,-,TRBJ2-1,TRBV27,TGTGCCAGCAGTTTAATCGGAGTCCGTCTCGGGAATGAGCAGTTCTTC,CASSLIGVRLGNEQFF
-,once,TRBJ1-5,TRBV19,TGTGCTAGTAGTATTATCTTCCAGCACAATCAGCCCCAGCATTTT,CASSIIFQHNQPQHF
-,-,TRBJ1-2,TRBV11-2,TGTGCCAGCAGCTTAGAAGCTTCAGGGCCATATGGCTACACCTTC,CASSLEASGPYGYTF
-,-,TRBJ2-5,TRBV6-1,TGTGCCAGCAGTGTTCTCGGCAATATCCAAGAGACCCAGTACTTC,CASSVLGNIQETQYF
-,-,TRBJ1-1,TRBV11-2,TGTGCCAGCAGCTTTTCGGCGAACACTGAAGCTTTCTTT,CASSFSANTEAFF
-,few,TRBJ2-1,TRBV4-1,TGCGCCAGCAGCCAACTGGGACTCCCTAGGAATGAGCAGTTCTTC,CASSQLGLPRNEQFF